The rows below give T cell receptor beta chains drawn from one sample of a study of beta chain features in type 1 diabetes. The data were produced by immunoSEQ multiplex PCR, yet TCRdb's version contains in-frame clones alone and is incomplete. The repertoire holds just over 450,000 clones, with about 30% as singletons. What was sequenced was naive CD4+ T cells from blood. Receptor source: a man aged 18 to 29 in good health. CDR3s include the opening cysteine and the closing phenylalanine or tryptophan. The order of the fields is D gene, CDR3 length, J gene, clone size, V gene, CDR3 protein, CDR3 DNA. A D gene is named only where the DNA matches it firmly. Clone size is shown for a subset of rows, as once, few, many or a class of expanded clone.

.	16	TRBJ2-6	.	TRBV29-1	CSVEREGGTGANVLTF	TGCAGCGTTGAACGAGAAGGGGGAACTGGGGCCAACGTCCTGACTTTC
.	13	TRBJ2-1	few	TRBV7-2	CASSLSSYNEQFF	TGTGCCAGCAGCTTAAGCTCCTACAATGAGCAGTTCTTC
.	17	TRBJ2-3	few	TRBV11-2	CASSLGPLGVRTDTQYF	TGTGCCAGCAGCTTAGGTCCCCTAGGCGTTCGGACAGATACGCAGTATTTT
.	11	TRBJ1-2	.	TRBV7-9	CASSLGAGYTF	TGTGCCAGCAGCTTGGGGGCTGGCTACACCTTC
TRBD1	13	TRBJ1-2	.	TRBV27	CASSPRTGDGYTF	TGTGCCAGCAGTCCCCGGACAGGGGATGGCTACACCTTC
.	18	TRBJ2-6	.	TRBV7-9	CASTPVQGTSSGANVLTF	TGTGCCAGCACCCCGGTGCAGGGTACAAGCTCTGGGGCCAACGTCCTGACTTTC
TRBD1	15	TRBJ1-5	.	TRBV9	CASSEKTGINQPQHF	TGTGCCAGCAGCGAGAAGACAGGGATTAATCAGCCCCAGCATTTT
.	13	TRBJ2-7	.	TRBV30	CAWRAPESYEQYF	TGTGCCTGGAGGGCACCTGAATCCTACGAGCAGTACTTC
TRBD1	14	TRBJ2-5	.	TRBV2	CASNRGQGLETQYF	TGTGCCAGCAATCGAGGACAGGGGTTAGAGACCCAGTACTTC
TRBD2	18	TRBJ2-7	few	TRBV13	CASSLRRTSGTSSYEQYF	TGTGCCAGCAGCTTACGTCGGACTAGCGGGACCTCCTCCTACGAGCAGTACTTC
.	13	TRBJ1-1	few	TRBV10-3	CAISDRSGTEAFF	TGTGCCATATCTGACAGGTCGGGCACTGAAGCTTTCTTT
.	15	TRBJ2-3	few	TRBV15	CATSTAGYGADTQYF	TGTGCCACCAGCACAGCGGGCTATGGGGCAGATACGCAGTATTTT
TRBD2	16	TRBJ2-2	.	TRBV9	CASSVVAGGAAGELFF	TGTGCCAGCAGCGTAGTCGCGGGAGGAGCGGCCGGGGAGCTGTTTTTT
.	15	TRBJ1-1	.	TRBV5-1	CASSAQTVPNTEAFF	TGCGCCAGCAGCGCCCAGACCGTTCCGAACACTGAAGCTTTCTTT
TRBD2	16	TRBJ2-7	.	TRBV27	CASSLFLAGGTYEQYF	TGTGCCAGCAGTTTATTTCTAGCGGGAGGGACCTACGAGCAGTACTTC
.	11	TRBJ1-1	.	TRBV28	CASSTLNRAFF	TGTGCCAGCAGCACACTCAACCGGGCTTTCTTT
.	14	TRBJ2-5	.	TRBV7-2	CASSLDQARETQYF	TGTGCCAGCAGCTTAGACCAGGCACGGGAGACCCAGTACTTC
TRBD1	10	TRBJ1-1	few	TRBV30	CAYGQGEAFF	TGTGCCTACGGACAGGGTGAAGCTTTCTTT
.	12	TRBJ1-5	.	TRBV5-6	CASSMDGKAQHF	TGTGCCAGCAGCATGGACGGAAAAGCCCAGCATTTT
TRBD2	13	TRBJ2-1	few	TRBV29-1	CSVAGRAYNEQFF	TGCAGCGTTGCGGGGAGGGCCTACAATGAGCAGTTCTTC
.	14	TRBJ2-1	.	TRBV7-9	CASSRDWGWDEQFF	TGTGCCAGCAGTAGGGACTGGGGTTGGGATGAGCAGTTCTTC
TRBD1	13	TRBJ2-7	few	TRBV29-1	CSAVGQVSYEQYF	TGCAGCGCCGTGGGACAGGTCTCCTACGAGCAGTACTTC
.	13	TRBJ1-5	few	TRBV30	CAWSPDRLQPQHF	TGTGCCTGGAGTCCCGACAGGCTCCAGCCCCAGCATTTT
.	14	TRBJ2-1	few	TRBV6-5	CASSKGRLGNEQFF	TGTGCCAGCAGCAAAGGTCGCCTGGGGAATGAGCAGTTCTTC
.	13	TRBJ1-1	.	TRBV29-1	CSVVGPRDTEAFF	TGCAGCGTTGTGGGGCCTCGGGACACTGAAGCTTTCTTT
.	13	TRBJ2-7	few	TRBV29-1	CSVGSWGSYEQYF	TGCAGCGTTGGGTCATGGGGGTCCTACGAGCAGTACTTC
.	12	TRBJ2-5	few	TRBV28	CASRVGQETQYF	TGTGCCAGCAGGGTGGGGCAAGAGACCCAGTACTTC
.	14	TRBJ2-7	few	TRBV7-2	CASSLATRPYEQYF	TGTGCCAGCAGCTTAGCTACGCGCCCCTACGAGCAGTACTTC